The TCR beta chain under discussion was sequenced for a study of radiotherapy plus CTLA-4 blockade in lung cancer. Overall study results and limits: Reportedly, early blood T cell clone dynamics best predicted response, with interferon-beta.

The study gave focal radiation plus ipilimumab CTLA-4 blockade to patients with chemo-refractory metastatic non-small-cell lung cancer. Some clones are missing from TCRdb's copy, which holds only in-frame ones; the method was immunoSEQ multiplex PCR. The sample holds around 18,000 clones, more than 75% seen once. Remarks on this clone: Its antigen is unknown.

The germline V gene encodes CDR1 MNHEY and CDR2 SVGAGI. The CDR3 spans 16 residues. Trimming stripped 2 bases from V and 0 bases from J, with 12 bases between. The sequence came from a human donor with non-small cell lung cancer whose response to radiotherapy plus ipilimumab could not be evaluated. V and J are TRBV6-5 and TRBJ2-3, with D perhaps matching TRBD2 (6 bases). The sample consisted of peripheral blood, taken from a patient treated with radiotherapy plus ipilimumab. CDR3 DNA: TGTGCCAGCAGTTACAGTTATGGGACTAGCACAGATACGCAGTATTTT. This sequence encodes CASSYSYGTSTDTQYF.